The entry below describes one TCR beta chain. There are a few counts of this clonotype. The clone's antigen remains unknown. No quality values exist for individual bases; no much larger clone is one base distant. These data originate in a study of T-cell memory formation after mild COVID-19 (dated by TCRdb to the early 2020s). For the wider study: Most TCR sequence clusters were specific to one of the two donors. Longitudinal TCRalpha and TCRbeta repertoire sequencing tracked T-cell clones expanding and contracting after mild COVID-19 in two donors. Two young, previously healthy adult volunteers, one female and one male, were included in the cohort. Study-level results and caveats: Some responding clones were detected in pre-infection memory, suggesting pre-existing cross-reactive memory T cells joined the SARS-CoV-2 response. The study covered only a couple of mild cases, and larger cohorts including severe cases with pre-infection samples were considered necessary. The second-wave clones that peaked on day 37 were not confirmed to be SARS-CoV-2 specific. Contracting CD4+ clones turned up mainly in the CM and EM memory subsets, whereas EMRA was where CD8+ clones were enriched. Clones contracting from day 15 to 85 had balanced CD4/CD8 phenotypes, while a second wave expanding from day 15 to 37 was biased towards CD4+.

The CDR1 and CDR2 encoded by the germline V gene are SGHRS and YFSETQ. Germline trimming amounts to 1 base on V and 8 bases on J, with 11 as the count of junction bases outside the gene matches. The CDR3 contains 15 residues, cysteine and phenylalanine counted. The sequence is cut down to CDR3 DNA, 45 bases in frame from base 1. TCRdb names Illumina NovaSeq 6000 as the instrument used. TCRalpha and TCRbeta cDNA libraries were constructed by 5'RACE with constant-segment primers, with sample barcodes and unique molecular identifiers being introduced. RNA was extracted from every sample with Trizol reagent. Library amplification was performed in two PCR steps, and a second sample barcode and Illumina TruSeq adapters were introduced in the second step. The libraries were sequenced on an Illumina NovaSeq using 2 x 150 bp paired-end reads. On the study's bioinformatics: Reads were demultiplexed and collapsed into UMI-guided consensus sequences with migec v1.2.7. Using mixcr v2.1.11, the UMI consensuses were aligned to TRA and TRB V and J templates and assembled into clonotypes. A clonotype was counted as expanded or contracted only if both edgeR and NoisET called the change significant, with noise models trained on biological replicates. For edgeR calls, a false discovery rate-adjusted p below 0.01 and a log2 fold-change threshold of 1 were applied. PCA with hierarchical clustering of max-normalized trajectories of the 1000 most abundant clonotypes was used as exploratory dynamics analysis. The CD4 or CD8 phenotype of responding clones was assigned using the separately sequenced CD4+ and CD8+ repertoires. TCRdb redid the processing of the public reads, applying fastp at Q25 and MiXCR, and retained in-frame beta chains. Identical CDR3 protein sequences are pooled into one entry, listed with their most common genes and DNA. TCRdb, not the authors, supplied the V and J calls. The sample table contains 300,000 to 400,000 distinct CDR3 sequences; only one count was recorded for less than 20% of them. The ten biggest clones cover approximately 20% of the sample.

Ficoll-Paque density gradient centrifugation was used to isolate PBMCs. Sequencing was done on a sample of PBMCs or a T cell subset sorted from them (not recorded which). The receptor chain draws on TRBV5-1 and TRBJ1-2; 7 middle bases align to TRBD1. The receptor was isolated from a man aged 18 to 30 who had mild COVID-19 (a few samples of this study predate the infection). The sample titles of this study are shuffled in the database, so cell type and time point are left out; the donor was told from shared clones. CDR3 reads: CASSLPTGANGGYTF. The DNA reads as follows: TGCGCCAGCAGCTTGCCAACAGGGGCGAATGGCGGCTACACCTTC.